The text below deals with one T cell receptor beta chain. Its matching antigen is unknown. Here immunoSEQ multiplex PCR was the method, and the copy in TCRdb shows in-frame clones only, minus some. In the table there are tens of thousands of clones, approximately 94% of which are singletons. The data were obtained in a study of OX40 agonist ivuxolimab in advanced cancers. Study information: The drug used for patients, ivuxolimab, was an agonistic anti-OX40 (CD134) antibody. Subjects had a mean age of around 60 years, with a range of roughly 23 to 80; less than 90% were male.

Study-level results: Antigen specificity of clonally expanded peripheral T cells was not established.

On cycle 4 day 1 and cycle 7 day 1, as well as at baseline, blood was sampled. The clonotype was recovered from an adult with an advanced solid tumor such as melanoma, head and neck, liver or kidney cancer. Sample: CD4+ or CD8+ T cells sorted from blood, taken in a trial of the OX40 agonist ivuxolimab.

DNA for the CDR3: TGTGCCAGCAGCCCAATAGCGGGGGTTAACACCGGGGAGCTGTTTTTT. This translates into CASSPIAGVNTGELFF. The chain employs TRBV7-8 and TRBJ2-2; 9 nucleotides match TRBD2. J gave up 2 bases and V 5 bases, and 6 bases lay outside the gene matches. CDR1 SGHVS and CDR2 FQNEAQ come from the germline V gene. This CDR3 spans 16 amino acids.